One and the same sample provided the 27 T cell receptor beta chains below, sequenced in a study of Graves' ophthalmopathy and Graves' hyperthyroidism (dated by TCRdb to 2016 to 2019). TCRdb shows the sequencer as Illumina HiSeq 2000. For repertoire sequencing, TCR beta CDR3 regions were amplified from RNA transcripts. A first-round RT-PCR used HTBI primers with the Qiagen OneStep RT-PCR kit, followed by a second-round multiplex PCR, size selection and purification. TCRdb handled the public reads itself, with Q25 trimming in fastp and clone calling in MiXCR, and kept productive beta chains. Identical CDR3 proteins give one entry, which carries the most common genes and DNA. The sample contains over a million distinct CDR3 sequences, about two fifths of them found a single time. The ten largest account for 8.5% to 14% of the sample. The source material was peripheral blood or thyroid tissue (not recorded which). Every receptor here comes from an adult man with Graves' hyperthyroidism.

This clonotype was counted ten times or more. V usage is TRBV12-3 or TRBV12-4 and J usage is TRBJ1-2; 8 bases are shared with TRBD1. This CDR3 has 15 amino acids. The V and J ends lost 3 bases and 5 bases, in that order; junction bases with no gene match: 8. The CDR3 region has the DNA TGTGCCAGCAGTTTCGGGACAGGCGGGATTTATGGCTACACCTTC. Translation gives CASSFGTGGIYGYTF.

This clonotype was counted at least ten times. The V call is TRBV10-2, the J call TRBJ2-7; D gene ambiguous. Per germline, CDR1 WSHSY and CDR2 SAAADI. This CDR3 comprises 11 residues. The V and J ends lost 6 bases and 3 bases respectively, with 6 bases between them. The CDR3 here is CASRRNYEQYF. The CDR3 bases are TGCGCCAGCAGAAGGAACTACGAGCAGTACTTC.

Here the CDR3 DNA reads TGCAGCGTTGGGGATATAAGCAATCAGCCCCAGCATTTT. Residues: CSVGDISNQPQHF. V gene TRBV29-1 combines with J gene TRBJ1-5; D remains ambiguous. V lost 4 bases and J lost 1, with 8 bases in between. Germline V lookup: CDR1 SQVTM, CDR2 ANQGSEA. This CDR3 has 13 residues.

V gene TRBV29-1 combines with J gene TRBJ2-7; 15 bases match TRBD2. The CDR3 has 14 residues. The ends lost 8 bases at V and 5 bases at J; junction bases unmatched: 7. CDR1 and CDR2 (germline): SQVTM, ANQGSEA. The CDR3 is CSLGTSGRFNEQYF. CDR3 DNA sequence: TGCAGCTTAGGGACTAGCGGGAGGTTCAACGAGCAGTACTTC.

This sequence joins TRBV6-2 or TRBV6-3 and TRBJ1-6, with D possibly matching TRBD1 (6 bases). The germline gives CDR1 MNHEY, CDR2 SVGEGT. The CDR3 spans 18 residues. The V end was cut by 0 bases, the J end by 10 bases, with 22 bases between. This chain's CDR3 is CASSYSPDRQARNSPLHF. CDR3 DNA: TGTGCCAGCAGTTACTCCCCCGACAGACAGGCTCGAAACTCACCCCTCCACTTT.

As DNA, the CDR3 is TGTGCCAGCAGTAGAGGGGAGGACTACTATGGCTACACCTTC. Translated, it gives CASSRGEDYYGYTF. The V gene is TRBV7-2, the J gene TRBJ1-2; D perhaps matches TRBD1 (5 bases). The V gene lost 6 bases and the J gene lost 3 bases, with 14 bases spanning the gap. This CDR3 is 14 amino acids long. The germline CDR1 and CDR2 sequences are SGHTA and FQGNSA. Based on the CDR3 plus reference TRBV7-2 and TRBJ1-2, the full variable domain is GAGVSQSPSNKVTEKGKDVELRCDPISGHTALYWYRQSLGQGLEFLIYFQGNSAPDKSGLPSDRFSAERTGGSVSTLTIQRTQQEDSAVYLCASSRGEDYYGYTFGSGTRLTVV.

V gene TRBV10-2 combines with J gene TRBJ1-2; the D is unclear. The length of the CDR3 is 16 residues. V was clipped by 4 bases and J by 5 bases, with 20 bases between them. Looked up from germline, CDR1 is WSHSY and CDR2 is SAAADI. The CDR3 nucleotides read TGCGCCAGCAGTGCCCACACAGTTAGAACGTGGTATGGCTACACCTTC. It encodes CASSAHTVRTWYGYTF.

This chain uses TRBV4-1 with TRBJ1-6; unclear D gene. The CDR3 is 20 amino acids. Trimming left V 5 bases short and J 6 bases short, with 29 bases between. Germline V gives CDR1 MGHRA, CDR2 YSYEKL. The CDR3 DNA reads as TGCGCCAGCAGCAAAACAACACTCTCGACACAAAGAGCCTTTAATTCACCCCTCCACTTT. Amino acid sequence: CASSKTTLSTQRAFNSPLHF.

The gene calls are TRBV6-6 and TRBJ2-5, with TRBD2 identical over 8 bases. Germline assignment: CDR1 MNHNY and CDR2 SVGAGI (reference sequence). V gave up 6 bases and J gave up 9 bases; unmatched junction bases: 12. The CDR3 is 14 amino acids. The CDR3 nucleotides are TGTGCCAGCAGCCAAGCGGGAGCTAGCGCGGCCCAGTACTTC. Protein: CASSQAGASAAQYF.

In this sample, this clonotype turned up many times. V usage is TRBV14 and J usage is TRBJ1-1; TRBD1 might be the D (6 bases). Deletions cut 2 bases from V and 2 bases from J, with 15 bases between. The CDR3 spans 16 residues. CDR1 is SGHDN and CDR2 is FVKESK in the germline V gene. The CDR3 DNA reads TGTGCCAGCAGCCAACCCCTCCGGGGGCGAAACACTGAAGCTTTCTTT. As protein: CASSQPLRGRNTEAFF.

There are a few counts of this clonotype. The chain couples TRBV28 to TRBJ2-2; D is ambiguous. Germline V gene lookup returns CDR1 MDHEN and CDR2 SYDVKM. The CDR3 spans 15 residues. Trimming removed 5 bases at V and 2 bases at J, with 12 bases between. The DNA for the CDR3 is TGTGCCAGCAGTAAACCGACTGAAAACACCGGGGAGCTGTTTTTT. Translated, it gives CASSKPTENTGELFF.

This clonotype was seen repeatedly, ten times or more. This chain's CDR3 is CASSQQGQGVRGYTF. CDR3 nucleotide sequence: TGTGCCAGCAGCCAACAGGGGCAGGGAGTCCGGGGCTACACCTTC. This chain uses TRBV3-1 with TRBJ1-2, with a possible D match to TRBD1 (6 bases). Germline values: CDR1 LGHDT, CDR2 YNNKEL (reference sequence). Trimming shortened V by 2 bases and J by 8 bases, and 18 bases separated the two germline ends. This CDR3 is 15 amino acids long.

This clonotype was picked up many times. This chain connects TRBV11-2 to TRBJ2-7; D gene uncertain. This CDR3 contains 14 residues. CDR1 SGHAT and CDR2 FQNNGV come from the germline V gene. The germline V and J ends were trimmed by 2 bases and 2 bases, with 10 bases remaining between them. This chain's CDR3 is CASSLSDGPYEQYF. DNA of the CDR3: TGTGCCAGCAGCTTAAGCGACGGACCCTACGAGCAGTACTTC.

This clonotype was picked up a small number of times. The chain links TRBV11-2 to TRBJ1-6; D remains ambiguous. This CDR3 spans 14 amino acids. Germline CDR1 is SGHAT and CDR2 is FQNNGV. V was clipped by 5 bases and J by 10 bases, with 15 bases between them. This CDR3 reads CASSLVAGGSPLHF. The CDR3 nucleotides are TGTGCCAGCAGCCTAGTGGCGGGAGGCTCACCCCTCCACTTT.

CDR3 sequence (DNA): TGTGCCAGCAGTCAAACCGGGACAGAGGTTCCCTACGAGCAGTACTTC. Its translation is CASSQTGTEVPYEQYF. This chain uses TRBV6-1 with TRBJ2-7; 7 bases line up with TRBD1. CDR1 is MNHNS, CDR2 SASEGT, per germline. V lost 5 bases to trimming and J lost 2 bases; unmatched junction nucleotides: 12. The CDR3 runs 16 residues.

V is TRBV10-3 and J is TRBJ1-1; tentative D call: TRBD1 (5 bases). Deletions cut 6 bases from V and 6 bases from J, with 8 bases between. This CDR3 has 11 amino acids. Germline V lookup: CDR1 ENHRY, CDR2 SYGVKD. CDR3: CAIRAGAEAFF. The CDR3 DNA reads TGTGCCATCAGGGCGGGGGCTGAAGCTTTCTTT.

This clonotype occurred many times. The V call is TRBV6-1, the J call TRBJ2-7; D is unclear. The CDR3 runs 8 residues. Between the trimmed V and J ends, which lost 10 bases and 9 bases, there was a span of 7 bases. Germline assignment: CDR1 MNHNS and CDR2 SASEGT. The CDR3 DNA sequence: TGTGCCACGCATGGGCAGTACTTC. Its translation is CATHGQYF.

The DNA for the CDR3 is TGTGCCAGCAGGAAAGGGAGCCTCGCGAACTACGAGCAGTACTTC. It yields the protein CASRKGSLANYEQYF. V gene TRBV2 combines with J gene TRBJ2-7, with TRBD2 as a possible D gene (5 bases). Germline V lookup: CDR1 SNHLY, CDR2 FYNNEI. Trimming removed 6 bases at V and 3 bases at J, with 18 bases between. The CDR3 covers 15 residues.

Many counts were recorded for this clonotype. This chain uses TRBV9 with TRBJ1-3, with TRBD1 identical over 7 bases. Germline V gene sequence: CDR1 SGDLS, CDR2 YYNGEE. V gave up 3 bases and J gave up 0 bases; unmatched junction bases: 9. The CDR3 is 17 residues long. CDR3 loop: CASSGRGGQLSGNTIYF. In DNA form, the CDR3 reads TGTGCCAGCAGCGGTAGGGGGGGACAGCTCTCTGGAAACACCATATATTTT.

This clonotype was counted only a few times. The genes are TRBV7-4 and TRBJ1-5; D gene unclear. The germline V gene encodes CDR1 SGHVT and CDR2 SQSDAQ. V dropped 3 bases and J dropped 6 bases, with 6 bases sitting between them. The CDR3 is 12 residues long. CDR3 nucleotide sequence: TGTGCCAGCAGCTTTTTACCTCAGCCCCAGCATTTT. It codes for CASSFLPQPQHF.

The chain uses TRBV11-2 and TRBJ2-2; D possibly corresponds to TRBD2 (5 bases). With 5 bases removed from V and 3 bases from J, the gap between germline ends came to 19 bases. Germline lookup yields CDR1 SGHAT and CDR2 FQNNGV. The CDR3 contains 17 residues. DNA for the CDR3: TGTGCCAGCAGCCAAGATATCAATCGGGGTTACACCGGGGAGCTGTTTTTT. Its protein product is CASSQDINRGYTGELFF.

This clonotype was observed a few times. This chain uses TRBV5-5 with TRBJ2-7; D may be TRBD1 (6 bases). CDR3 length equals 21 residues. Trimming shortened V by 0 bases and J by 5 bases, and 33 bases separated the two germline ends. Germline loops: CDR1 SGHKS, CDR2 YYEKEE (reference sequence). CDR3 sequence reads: CASSLEPTGYRPSRGDHEQYF. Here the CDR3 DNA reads TGTGCCAGCAGCTTGGAACCTACAGGGTACCGACCCTCCAGGGGAGATCACGAGCAGTACTTC. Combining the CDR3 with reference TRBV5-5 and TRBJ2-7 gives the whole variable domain DAGVTQSPTHLIKTRGQQVTLRCSPISGHKSVSWYQQVLGQGPQFIFQYYEKEERGRGNFPDRFSARQFPNYSSELNVNALLLGDSALYLCASSLEPTGYRPSRGDHEQYFGPGTRLTVT.

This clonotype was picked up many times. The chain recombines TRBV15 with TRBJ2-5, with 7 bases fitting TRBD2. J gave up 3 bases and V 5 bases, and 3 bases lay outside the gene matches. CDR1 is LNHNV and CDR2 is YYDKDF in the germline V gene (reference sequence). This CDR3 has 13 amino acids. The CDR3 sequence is CATSGGREETQYF. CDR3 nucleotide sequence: TGTGCCACCAGCGGGGGGAGGGAAGAGACCCAGTACTTC. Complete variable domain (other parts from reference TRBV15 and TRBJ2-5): DAMVIQNPRYQVTQFGKPVTLSCSQTLNHNVMYWYQQKSSQAPKLLFHYYDKDFNNEADTPDNFQSRRPNTSFCFLDIRSPGLGDTAMYLCATSGGREETQYFGPGTRLLVL.

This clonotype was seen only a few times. Here the CDR3 reads CASSYRGGGELFF. The CDR3 DNA sequence: TGTGCCAGCAGTTACAGGGGCGGCGGGGAGCTGTTTTTT. The genes are TRBV2 and TRBJ2-2, with 7 bases identical to TRBD1. Germline V CDR1 and CDR2: SNHLY, FYNNEI. Trimming cost V 5 bases and J 7 bases; bases outside gene matches: 4. The CDR3 has 13 amino acids.

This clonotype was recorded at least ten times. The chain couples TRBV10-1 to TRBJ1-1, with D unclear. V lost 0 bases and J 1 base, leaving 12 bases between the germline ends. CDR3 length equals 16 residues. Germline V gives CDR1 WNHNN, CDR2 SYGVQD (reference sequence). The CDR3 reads CASSESKGLGNTEAFF. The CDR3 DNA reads TGCGCCAGCAGTGAGTCGAAAGGTTTGGGGAACACTGAAGCTTTCTTT.

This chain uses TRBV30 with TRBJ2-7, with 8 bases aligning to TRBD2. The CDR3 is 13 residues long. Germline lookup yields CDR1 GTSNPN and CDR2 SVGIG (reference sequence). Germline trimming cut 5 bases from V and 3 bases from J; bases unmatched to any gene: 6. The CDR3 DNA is TGTGCCTGGCGGGAGGGAGTTCTCTACGAGCAGTACTTC. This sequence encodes CAWREGVLYEQYF.

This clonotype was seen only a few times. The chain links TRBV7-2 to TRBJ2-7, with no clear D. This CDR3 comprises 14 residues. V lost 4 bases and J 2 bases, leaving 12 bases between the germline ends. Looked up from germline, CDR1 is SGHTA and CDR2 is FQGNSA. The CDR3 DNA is TGTGCCAGCAGCTCCCGTCCGGGCCCCTACGAGCAGTACTTC. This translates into CASSSRPGPYEQYF.